A selection of T cell receptor beta chains follows, all from one sample in a study of blood T cells in healthy people across ages. TCRdb passed the 5' RACE reads through MiXCR, listing each CDR3 protein once. The sample lists 550,000 to 600,000 distinct CDR3 sequences; around half were seen once. What was sequenced was blood. These receptors were obtained from a man older than 75 in good health. Both conserved end residues are part of each CDR3. Fields, in order: clone size, J gene, D gene, V gene, CDR3 length, CDR3 protein, CDR3 DNA. D genes are given only for firm matches. Only part of the rows carry a size: once, few, many, or a class if the clone is expanded.

NA | TRBJ2-6 | NA | TRBV7-9 | 17 | CASSFTASSSGANVLTF | TGTGCCAGCAGCTTTACAGCGAGTAGCTCTGGGGCCAACGTCCTGACTTTC
NA | TRBJ1-6 | TRBD1 | TRBV18 | 15 | CASSPDRGSESPLHF | TGTGCCAGCTCCCCGGACAGGGGTTCAGAGTCACCCCTCCACTTT
once | TRBJ1-1 | TRBD1 | TRBV7-9 | 15 | CASSAGTGMNTEAFF | TGTGCCAGCAGCGCCGGGACAGGGATGAACACTGAAGCTTTCTTT
NA | TRBJ2-3 | NA | TRBV7-2 | 14 | CASSLVGPGDTQYF | TGTGCCAGCAGCTTAGTGGGCCCAGGAGATACGCAGTATTTT
NA | TRBJ2-1 | TRBD2 | TRBV29-1 | 17 | CSVDSGFAAGGAFGQFF | TGCAGCGTTGATTCTGGTTTTGCAGCGGGAGGGGCCTTTGGGCAGTTCTTC
NA | TRBJ2-7 | NA | TRBV6-1 | 15 | CASSETGRGTYEQYF | TGTGCCAGCAGTGAAACGGGCAGGGGAACCTACGAGCAGTACTTC
NA | TRBJ1-5 | NA | TRBV5-5 | 14 | CASSHGTSYQPQHF | TGTGCCAGCAGCCACGGGACCAGTTATCAGCCCCAGCATTTT
NA | TRBJ1-2 | TRBD1 | TRBV14 | 15 | CASSQAGQGVCGYTF | TGTGCCAGCAGCCAAGCGGGACAGGGCGTCTGTGGCTACACCTTC
NA | TRBJ2-5 | NA | TRBV7-2 | 14 | CASSLNGLLETQYF | TGTGCCAGCAGCTTAAATGGGCTTCTGGAGACCCAGTACTTC
NA | TRBJ2-7 | NA | TRBV25-1 | 12 | CASGTVGYEQYF | TGTGCCAGCGGGACTGTGGGCTACGAGCAGTACTTC
NA | TRBJ2-5 | NA | TRBV5-1 | 17 | CASSWGGATTIQETQYF | TGCGCCAGCAGCTGGGGGGGGGCCACGACCATACAAGAGACCCAGTACTTC
once | TRBJ1-1 | NA | TRBV6-1 | 15 | CASSETWTANTEAFF | TGTGCCAGCAGTGAAACCTGGACAGCGAACACTGAAGCTTTCTTT
NA | TRBJ2-1 | TRBD1 | TRBV25-1 | 14 | CASSDLAGGNEQFF | TGTGCCAGCAGTGACTTGGCAGGGGGAAATGAGCAGTTCTTC
NA | TRBJ2-3 | TRBD1 | TRBV5-1 | 17 | CASSPWTGERSTDTQYF | TGCGCCAGCAGCCCTTGGACAGGGGAACGGAGCACAGATACGCAGTATTTT
few | TRBJ2-5 | NA | TRBV5-1 | 12 | CASSGTQETQYF | TGTGCCAGCAGCGGAACCCAAGAGACCCAGTACTTC
NA | TRBJ2-3 | NA | TRBV10-3 | 15 | CAIRTGDSSTDTQYF | TGTGCCATCAGGACAGGTGACTCAAGCACAGATACGCAGTATTTT
NA | TRBJ2-2 | TRBD2 | TRBV5-4 | 16 | CATTGGYGASTGELFF | TGTGCCACTACGGGGGGGTACGGGGCTTCCACCGGGGAGCTGTTTTTT
NA | TRBJ2-5 | TRBD1 | TRBV5-1 | 15 | CASSFTGDGWETQYF | TGCGCCAGCAGCTTTACAGGGGACGGCTGGGAGACCCAGTACTTC
NA | TRBJ2-3 | TRBD2 | TRBV7-2 | 15 | CASSRLAGATDTQYF | TGTGCCAGCAGCCGACTAGCGGGGGCCACAGATACGCAGTATTTT
many | TRBJ2-2 | NA | TRBV6-6 | 15 | CASSYGGENTGELFF | TGTGCCAGCAGTTACGGGGGAGAGAACACCGGGGAGCTGTTTTTT
NA | TRBJ1-5 | NA | TRBV20-1 | 15 | CSALEAGVVNQPQHF | TGCAGTGCCCTTGAGGCGGGGGTGGTAAATCAGCCCCAGCATTTT
NA | TRBJ1-6 | NA | TRBV12-3/TRBV12-4 | 13 | CASRGHYNSPLHF | TGTGCCAGCCGGGGGCACTATAATTCACCCCTCCACTTT
NA | TRBJ2-1 | TRBD1 | TRBV24-1 | 14 | CATRRGGEYNEQFF | TGTGCCACCAGACGAGGGGGCGAGTACAATGAGCAGTTCTTC
NA | TRBJ2-5 | NA | TRBV7-7 | 23 | CASSLPALLGLRDRDGLQETQYF | TGTGCTAGCAGCTTACCAGCTCTCCTGGGGCTCCGCGACCGGGACGGCCTTCAAGAGACCCAGTACTTC
NA | TRBJ2-1 | TRBD2 | TRBV20-1 | 19 | CSAEPGLAGGDSSYNEQFF | TGCAGTGCTGAGCCGGGACTAGCGGGGGGGGATAGCTCCTACAATGAGCAGTTCTTC
NA | TRBJ2-5 | NA | TRBV29-1 | 12 | CSATGRRETQYF | TGCAGCGCTACGGGACGGAGGGAGACCCAGTACTTC
few | TRBJ2-5 | NA | TRBV29-1 | 12 | CSVEGAGETQYF | TGCAGCGTTGAAGGGGCGGGAGAGACCCAGTACTTC
once | TRBJ2-3 | TRBD1 | TRBV9 | 14 | CASSVRVRGDTQYF | TGTGCCAGCAGCGTAAGAGTCAGGGGGGATACGCAGTATTTT
many | TRBJ2-3 | TRBD2 | TRBV4-3 | 18 | CASSQEPSGRTTRDTQYF | TGCGCCAGCAGCCAAGAGCCTAGCGGGAGGACCACACGCGATACGCAGTATTTT
NA | TRBJ2-1 | NA | TRBV7-9 | 12 | CASSLEDREQFF | TGTGCCAGCAGCTTAGAGGACAGAGAGCAGTTCTTC
NA | TRBJ2-7 | NA | TRBV7-9 | 12 | CASSFHGGEQYF | TGCGCCAGCAGCTTTCACGGGGGCGAGCAGTACTTC
NA | TRBJ2-5 | NA | TRBV20-1 | 17 | CSARVGPWERNWETQYF | TGCAGTGCTAGAGTGGGCCCGTGGGAGCGGAATTGGGAGACCCAGTACTTC
many | TRBJ2-5 | NA | TRBV6-6 | 13 | CASSYAGGETQYF | TGTGCCAGCAGTTATGCGGGTGGAGAGACCCAGTACTTC
once | TRBJ1-1 | NA | TRBV20-1 | 13 | CSAGDWVGTEAFF | TGCAGTGCTGGAGATTGGGTAGGCACTGAAGCTTTCTTT
NA | TRBJ2-1 | NA | TRBV27 | 16 | CASSLIPGTVPGEQFF | TGTGCCAGCAGTTTAATCCCCGGGACCGTACCGGGTGAGCAGTTCTTC
few | TRBJ2-7 | NA | TRBV7-2 | 15 | CASSLEQGSGYEQYF | TGTGCCAGCAGCCTCGAACAGGGCAGCGGCTACGAGCAGTACTTC
NA | TRBJ2-4 | TRBD2 | TRBV20-1 | 16 | CSAYRLARVDYNEQYF | TGCAGTGCCTACCGACTAGCGCGGGTGGATTACAATGAGCAGTACTTC
NA | TRBJ2-5 | NA | TRBV5-1 | 15 | CASSLLGSRVETQYF | TGCGCCAGCAGCTTGTTAGGGTCCAGGGTGGAGACCCAGTACTTC
many | TRBJ1-2 | NA | TRBV6-6 | 13 | CASSYLQSYGYTF | TGTGCCAGCAGTTACTTACAGAGCTATGGCTACACCTTC
NA | TRBJ1-2 | TRBD1 | TRBV7-2 | 14 | CASSSTGAGYGYTF | TGTGCCAGCAGCTCGACAGGGGCAGGCTATGGCTACACCTTC
many | TRBJ2-3 | NA | TRBV6-6 | 14 | CASSYSRSTDTQYF | TGTGCCAGCAGTTACTCCCGTAGCACAGATACGCAGTATTTT
NA | TRBJ2-7 | NA | TRBV11-3 | 14 | CASSRSGRVHEQYF | TGTGCCAGCAGCCGTAGCGGACGGGTCCACGAGCAGTACTTC
few | TRBJ2-5 | NA | TRBV30 | 11 | CAWSVRETQYF | TGTGCCTGGAGTGTTAGAGAGACCCAGTACTTC
NA | TRBJ2-7 | NA | TRBV20-1 | 15 | CSARDSGTPSYEQYF | TGCAGTGCTAGAGATTCCGGGACTCCTTCCTACGAGCAGTACTTC
NA | TRBJ2-4 | TRBD2 | TRBV7-2 | 13 | CASSLARGDIQYF | TGTGCCAGCAGCTTGGCCCGGGGGGACATTCAGTACTTC
NA | TRBJ2-5 | NA | TRBV20-1 | 17 | CSTRASNHQGGKETQYF | TGCAGTACTAGAGCCTCAAACCACCAGGGTGGAAAAGAGACCCAGTACTTC
few | TRBJ2-1 | TRBD2 | TRBV12-3/TRBV12-4 | 16 | CASIPSSSGAYNEQFF | TGTGCCAGCATCCCTTCATCTAGCGGGGCCTACAATGAGCAGTTCTTC
NA | TRBJ1-6 | NA | TRBV6-2/TRBV6-3 | 13 | CASSYDSNSPLHF | TGTGCCAGCAGTTATGACAGCAATTCACCCCTCCACTTT
NA | TRBJ2-1 | NA | TRBV29-1 | 14 | CSLRGAGSYNEQFF | TGCAGCCTCCGGGGAGCGGGCTCCTACAATGAGCAGTTCTTC
NA | TRBJ2-3 | NA | TRBV20-1 | 15 | CSARRPLGGAGTQYF | TGCAGTGCTAGAAGACCCCTGGGGGGAGCGGGTACGCAGTATTTT